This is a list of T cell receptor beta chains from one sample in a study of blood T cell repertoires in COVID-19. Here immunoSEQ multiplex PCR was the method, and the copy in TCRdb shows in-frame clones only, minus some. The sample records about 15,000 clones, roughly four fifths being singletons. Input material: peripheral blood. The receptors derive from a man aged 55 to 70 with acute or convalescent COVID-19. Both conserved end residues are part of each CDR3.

CDR3aa: CASSIWTGEDQPQHF; j_gene: TRBJ1-5; len: 15; v_gene: TRBV19
CDR3aa: CASNRGQGRYNEKLFF; j_gene: TRBJ1-4; len: 16; v_gene: TRBV19
CDR3aa: CASTRDARSTEAFF; j_gene: TRBJ1-1; len: 14; v_gene: TRBV19
CDR3aa: CASSPTGGYGYTF; j_gene: TRBJ1-2; len: 13; v_gene: TRBV7-2
CDR3aa: CASSEAGPRIFGYTF; j_gene: TRBJ1-2; len: 15; v_gene: TRBV6-1
CDR3aa: CASSLEFTVTYGYTF; j_gene: TRBJ1-2; len: 15; v_gene: TRBV5-5
CDR3aa: CAWRYPAGWATEAFF; j_gene: TRBJ1-1; len: 15; v_gene: TRBV30
CDR3aa: CASVPGQQLPYEQYF; j_gene: TRBJ2-7; len: 15; v_gene: TRBV2
CDR3aa: CASSHSGRETQYF; j_gene: TRBJ2-5; len: 13; v_gene: TRBV12-3/TRBV12-4
CDR3aa: CASSSTGWTSGSVEQFF; j_gene: TRBJ2-1; len: 17; v_gene: TRBV11-2
CDR3aa: CSSPYYGYTF; j_gene: TRBJ1-2; len: 10; v_gene: TRBV29-1